These T cell receptor beta chains were read from a single sample in a study of blood T cell repertoires in COVID-19. Generated by immunoSEQ multiplex PCR, the TCRdb table keeps only in-frame clones and is missing some. This table holds 140,000 or so clones, 88% found once. The sequenced sample consisted of peripheral blood. Source of these receptors: a human donor with COVID-19, enrolled during active disease. The donor label of this sample is uncertain. The CDR3 runs from the conserved cysteine through the conserved F or W. A D gene is named only where the DNA matches it firmly. The listing skips clone size in some rows; elsewhere it reads once, few, many or a size class.

J | V | size | D | CDR3 | DNA
TRBJ2-7 | TRBV15 | few | - | CATSQEGINEQYF | TGTGCCACCAGCCAGGAGGGCATCAACGAGCAGTACTTC
TRBJ1-2 | TRBV29-1 | - | TRBD1 | CSVQGVDGYTF | TGCAGCGTTCAGGGGGTAGATGGCTACACCTTC
TRBJ1-2 | TRBV28 | - | TRBD1 | CASSATGGGYGYTF | TGTGCCAGCAGTGCAACAGGGGGCGGCTATGGCTACACCTTC
TRBJ2-2 | TRBV5-5 | - | TRBD2 | CASSLVLSGGPNTGELFF | TGTGCCAGCAGCTTGGTTCTTTCGGGAGGCCCGAACACCGGGGAGCTGTTTTTT
TRBJ2-1 | TRBV7-2 | - | TRBD1 | CASSYRQGTYNEQFF | TGTGCCAGCAGCTACCGACAGGGGACCTACAATGAGCAGTTCTTC
TRBJ2-1 | TRBV7-2 | - | - | CASSLKGAGGITKFF | TGTGCCAGCAGCTTAAAAGGAGCTGGGGGGATAACAAAGTTCTTC
TRBJ1-1 | TRBV6-5 | - | - | CASSYTQGSEAFF | TGTGCCAGCAGTTACACACAGGGTTCCGAAGCTTTCTTT
TRBJ1-5 | TRBV19 | few | TRBD1 | CASRAGQADQPQHF | TGTGCCAGTAGGGCGGGACAGGCCGATCAGCCCCAGCATTTT
TRBJ1-5 | TRBV30 | - | - | CAWTRQPNQPQHF | TGTGCCTGGACCAGACAGCCGAACCAGCCCCAGCATTTT
TRBJ1-4 | TRBV7-9 | - | - | CASSLGGGINEKLFF | TGTGCCAGCAGCTTAGGTGGAGGAATTAATGAAAAACTGTTTTTT
TRBJ1-6 | TRBV5-1 | - | - | CASSLAGRDSPLHF | TGCGCCAGTTCTCTCGCAGGGAGGGATTCACCCCTCCACTTT
TRBJ1-2 | TRBV7-9 | - | TRBD1 | CASSRGQHYGYTF | TGTGCCAGCAGCCGGGGACAGCACTATGGCTACACCTTC
TRBJ2-4 | TRBV7-9 | - | - | CASSSQGTLAKNIQYF | TGTGCCAGCAGCTCCCAGGGGACCCTAGCCAAAAACATTCAGTACTTC
TRBJ1-2 | TRBV5-4 | - | - | CASSLSQALGYTF | TGTGCCAGCAGCTTGTCCCAGGCTCTTGGCTACACCTTC
TRBJ2-2 | TRBV5-1 | - | - | CASSPYTSNTGELFF | TGCGCCAGCAGCCCTTACACGTCGAACACCGGGGAGCTGTTTTTT
TRBJ2-3 | TRBV19 | - | TRBD2 | CASSAQRGGSDTQYF | TGTGCCAGTAGTGCCCAGCGGGGGGGCTCAGATACGCAGTATTTT
TRBJ1-2 | TRBV5-1 | - | TRBD1 | CASSLTMGQDYGYTF | TGCGCCAGCAGCTTGACCATGGGACAGGACTATGGCTACACCTTC
TRBJ1-3 | TRBV19 | - | - | CASSIDQLRNTIYF | TGTGCCAGTAGTATTGATCAGTTAAGAAACACCATATATTTT
TRBJ2-1 | TRBV5-1 | - | - | CASSPTSGSYNEQFF | TGCGCCAGCAGCCCAACCTCGGGCTCCTACAATGAGCAGTTCTTC
TRBJ1-6 | TRBV7-2 | - | - | CASSHRGGRNSPLHF | TGTGCCAGCAGCCACCGGGGGGGACGAAATTCACCCCTCCACTTT
TRBJ1-1 | TRBV5-1 | - | TRBD1 | CASSLTPGQLNTEAFF | TGCGCCAGCAGCTTAACCCCGGGACAGTTGAACACTGAAGCTTTCTTT
TRBJ2-3 | TRBV10-1 | few | - | CASSDRSTDTQYF | TGCGCCAGCAGTGACAGAAGCACAGATACGCAGTATTTT
TRBJ2-5 | TRBV7-2 | - | TRBD1 | CASSAGDRRRLGAQYF | TGTGCCAGCAGCGCCGGGGACAGACGACGTCTAGGGGCCCAGTACTTC
TRBJ2-7 | TRBV9 | - | TRBD1 | CASSVAPGGEIYEQYF | TGTGCCAGCAGCGTAGCTCCAGGGGGCGAGATATACGAGCAGTACTTC
TRBJ2-7 | TRBV3-1/TRBV3-2 | - | - | CASSQDAGGGYEQYF | TGTGCCAGCAGCCAAGATGCCGGGGGAGGCTACGAGCAGTACTTC
TRBJ2-3 | TRBV19 | - | - | CASMGTSTSTDTQYF | TGTGCCAGTATGGGGACTTCAACTAGCACAGATACGCAGTATTTT
TRBJ1-5 | TRBV4-1 | - | TRBD1 | CASSPRDRERQPQHF | TGCGCCAGCAGCCCTAGGGACAGGGAAAGACAGCCCCAGCATTTT
TRBJ2-7 | TRBV6-1 | - | - | CASSEALGGSGYEQYF | TGTGCCAGCAGTGAAGCGCTGGGCGGGTCGGGGTACGAGCAGTACTTC
TRBJ1-2 | TRBV19 | once | - | CASSSQGFYGYTF | TGTGCCAGTAGTAGCCAGGGTTTCTATGGCTACACCTTC
TRBJ2-7 | TRBV2 | - | - | CASSATPYEQYF | TGTGCCAGCAGTGCGACTCCCTACGAGCAGTACTTC
TRBJ2-7 | TRBV27 | - | - | CASSLSTGAHEQYF | TGTGCCAGCAGCCTTTCGACAGGTGCCCACGAGCAGTACTTC
TRBJ1-5 | TRBV4-2 | - | TRBD1 | CASSRIHGSDRDSNQPQHF | TGTGCCAGCAGCCGAATACACGGTAGTGACAGGGATAGCAATCAGCCCCAGCATTTT
TRBJ2-7 | TRBV11-2 | few | - | CASSLKGAYEQYF | TGTGCCAGCAGCTTAAAGGGAGCCTACGAGCAGTACTTC
TRBJ2-1 | TRBV3-1/TRBV3-2 | - | TRBD2 | CASSQDMSLAKENEQFF | TGTGCCAGCAGCCAAGATATGTCACTAGCGAAAGAGAATGAGCAGTTCTTC